The following is a TCR beta chain sequence with its context. The table came from immunoSEQ multiplex PCR; TCRdb's copy has only in-frame clones and leaves some out. This table holds 2,500,000 or so clones, less than 95% found once. The CDR3 covers 17 residues. From germline, CDR1 is SGHAT and CDR2 FQNNGV. Trimming took 2 bases from V and 3 from J; bases not matched to a gene: 10. This specimen belongs to a study of shared clonotypes between healthy human individuals. The sample was naive CD4+ T cells from PBMCs. The subset: CD45RA+ positively selected. The V gene is TRBV11-2, the J gene TRBJ2-1; the match to TRBD2 covers 7 bases. This clonotype was sampled from a man aged 18 to 30 in good health. Some clones in this sample may be carry-over from other donors' samples. CDR3 coding DNA: TGTGCCAGCAGCTTATATTTCGCGGGGGACCACTACAATGAGCAGTTCTTC. This gives the protein CASSLYFAGDHYNEQFF.